These T cell receptor beta chains were read from a single sample in a study of cytomegalovirus exposure and HLA in healthy donors. Some clones are missing from TCRdb's copy, which holds only in-frame ones; the method was immunoSEQ multiplex PCR. The sample holds around 88,000 clones, about 74% seen once. What was sequenced was PBMCs. Source of these receptors: a male donor in good health and CMV-seronegative. The CDR3 runs from the conserved cysteine through the conserved F or W. Fields, in order: D gene, J gene, V gene, clone size, CDR3 DNA, CDR3 protein. A D gene is named only where the DNA matches it firmly. Clone size is not always given. Where it is, it says once, few, many or a class for expanded clones.

NA | TRBJ1-2 | TRBV6-1 | NA | TGTGCCAGCAGTGAAGATGGGAGGTTCGAGGACGGCTACACCTTC | CASSEDGRFEDGYTF
NA | TRBJ1-2 | TRBV2 | NA | TGTGCCAGCAGTGACAGATATGGCTACACCTTC | CASSDRYGYTF
TRBD2 | TRBJ2-7 | TRBV7-2 | NA | TGTGCCAGCAGCTTAGCCGGACTAGCGAGTTCCTACGAGCAGTACTTC | CASSLAGLASSYEQYF
TRBD2 | TRBJ2-1 | TRBV9 | NA | TGTGCCAGCAGCGCGGGCGGGAGGGCCTGGAATGAGCAGTTCTTC | CASSAGGRAWNEQFF
NA | TRBJ1-5 | TRBV30 | once | TGTGCCTGGAACGAGGATTATCGGCAGCCCCAGCATTTT | CAWNEDYRQPQHF
TRBD2 | TRBJ2-7 | TRBV10-3 | NA | TGTGCCATCAGTGGAACTAGCGGGAGGCATACCTACGAGCAGTACTTC | CAISGTSGRHTYEQYF
NA | TRBJ1-2 | TRBV7-2 | once | TGTGCCAGCAGCTCGAGAGGGGGAACTGGTGGCTACACCTTC | CASSSRGGTGGYTF
TRBD1 | TRBJ2-7 | TRBV7-6 | NA | TGTGCCAGCAGCTCGGGACAGGGGGCGAGGGGCTACGAGCAGTACTTC | CASSSGQGARGYEQYF
NA | TRBJ2-5 | TRBV11-2 | NA | TGTGCCAGCAGCTCTTCGGGGGTAAGGGAGACCCAGTACTTC | CASSSSGVRETQYF
NA | TRBJ1-2 | TRBV25-1 | few | TGTGCCAGCAGTTGGGGGCTGGCAAACTATGGCTACACCTTC | CASSWGLANYGYTF
NA | TRBJ2-7 | TRBV5-4 | NA | TGTGCCAGCAGGCCCGGGGGTGCGGTGAGCTCCTACGAGCAGTACTTC | CASRPGGAVSSYEQYF
TRBD1 | TRBJ1-2 | TRBV29-1 | NA | TGCAGCGTTAGGACAGGGCAGAATGGCTACACCTTC | CSVRTGQNGYTF
NA | TRBJ2-7 | TRBV11-2 | NA | TGTGCCAGCAGGGGACACGATACATACGAGCAGTACTTC | CASRGHDTYEQYF
NA | TRBJ2-3 | TRBV27 | once | TGTGCCAGCAGTTTGGGGGCCACAGATACGCAGTATTTT | CASSLGATDTQYF
TRBD2 | TRBJ2-3 | TRBV7-3 | NA | TGTGCCAGCAGCTTTGGGACTAGCGGGCTCGTGGGGCAGTATTTT | CASSFGTSGLVGQYF
TRBD1 | TRBJ1-1 | TRBV2 | few | TGTGCCAGCAGCACCACAGGGGTCACTGAAGCTTTCTTT | CASSTTGVTEAFF
NA | TRBJ1-5 | TRBV27 | NA | TGTGCCAGCAGCCCAGGGTGGCAGAGAAACAATCAGCCCCAGCATTTT | CASSPGWQRNNQPQHF
NA | TRBJ2-7 | TRBV28 | NA | TGTGCCAGCAGGAACAGGGTGGGGGAGCAGTACTTC | CASRNRVGEQYF
NA | TRBJ2-7 | TRBV5-1 | NA | TGCGCCAGCAGCTTGATGGCAAACTACGAGCAGTACTTC | CASSLMANYEQYF
NA | TRBJ2-7 | TRBV7-8 | NA | TGTGCCAGCAGCTTAGATTTGGGGGGAATTCCGCGGAAGCAGTACTTC | CASSLDLGGIPRKQYF
TRBD1 | TRBJ2-1 | TRBV6-4 | NA | TGTGCCAGCAGCCTCCGGGACAGGCATGAGCAGTTCTTC | CASSLRDRHEQFF
TRBD1 | TRBJ2-7 | TRBV6-1 | NA | TGTGCCAAGGCCGGGACAGGGGGAACCTACGAGCAGTACTTC | CAKAGTGGTYEQYF
TRBD1 | TRBJ1-4 | TRBV4-3 | few | TGCGCCAGCAGCCAGTTCAGGGGGCGCAGACTGTTTTTT | CASSQFRGRRLFF
TRBD2 | TRBJ2-5 | TRBV5-6 | NA | TGTGCCAGCAGCTTTAGGCGGGGGGATGGAGGAGAGACCCAGTACTTC | CASSFRRGDGGETQYF
NA | TRBJ2-1 | TRBV1 | few | TGCACCAGCAGCGATTCTTCTCAGCGGGAGAGGACCTACAATGAGCAGTTCTTC | CTSSDSSQRERTYNEQFF
TRBD1 | TRBJ2-2 | TRBV27 | NA | TGTGCCAGCAGGCGTTATCAGGGGGCGGACACCGGGGAGCTGTTTTTT | CASRRYQGADTGELFF
NA | TRBJ1-1 | TRBV28 | NA | TGTGCCAGCAGTTTACCCCCCGGCAGGGTTGCTTTCTTT | CASSLPPGRVAFF
TRBD2 | TRBJ2-7 | TRBV7-8 | NA | TGTGCCAGCAGCTTAAATCAGGGAGGGCCTTTACTCCCCTACGAGCAGTACTTC | CASSLNQGGPLLPYEQYF
TRBD1 | TRBJ1-2 | TRBV28 | NA | TGTGCCAGCAGTCCCGGACAGGAAGATGGCTACACCTTC | CASSPGQEDGYTF
NA | TRBJ2-7 | TRBV29-1 | once | TGCAGCGTTGTGGTGTTCGGGAGCAAAGAAGGCGAGCAGTACTTC | CSVVVFGSKEGEQYF
TRBD1 | TRBJ1-2 | TRBV5-1 | once | TGCGCCAGCAGCTTGGTTTTCCAGGGGGCCCCTAACTATGGCTACACCTTC | CASSLVFQGAPNYGYTF
NA | TRBJ1-4 | TRBV12-5 | few | TGTGCTAGTGGTTTCGAGGGGGCTAATGAAAAACTGTTTTTT | CASGFEGANEKLFF
TRBD2 | TRBJ2-7 | TRBV7-2 | few | TGTGCAGGGACTAGCAGCTACGAGCAGTACTTC | CAGTSSYEQYF
NA | TRBJ2-7 | TRBV2 | once | TGTGCCAGCAGAGCACAGGGAACGCCCTACGAGCAGTACTTC | CASRAQGTPYEQYF
NA | TRBJ2-1 | TRBV7-9 | NA | TGTGCCAGCAGCCCAAGGGGGGGGAGCTCCTACAATGAGCAGTTCTTC | CASSPRGGSSYNEQFF
TRBD2 | TRBJ2-7 | TRBV5-1 | NA | TGCGCCAGCAGCTTGGGCGGGGGGACTGGGGTCTACGAGCAGTACTTC | CASSLGGGTGVYEQYF
NA | TRBJ2-6 | TRBV5-1 | few | TGCGCCAGCAGAGAGGGTCTAAGTTCTGGGGCCAACGTCCTGACTTTC | CASREGLSSGANVLTF
NA | TRBJ2-1 | TRBV7-9 | NA | TGTGCCAGCAGCGCCGCAGCGGAGCTTTACAATGAGCAGTTCTTC | CASSAAAELYNEQFF
NA | TRBJ2-1 | TRBV27 | NA | TGTGCCAGCAGTTTCTCGAGGGATGAGCAGTTCTTC | CASSFSRDEQFF
NA | TRBJ2-3 | TRBV4-1 | few | TGCGCCAGCAGCCAAGGAGCCAGGGAGGGCACAGATACGCAGTATTTT | CASSQGAREGTDTQYF
TRBD1 | TRBJ2-7 | TRBV5-6 | NA | TGTGCCAGCAGCTTGCCGGGACAGGGATCCTACGGGCAGTACTTC | CASSLPGQGSYGQYF
NA | TRBJ1-2 | TRBV5-1 | NA | TGCGCCAGCAGCTTGGACAGGGAAGGCTACACCTTC | CASSLDREGYTF